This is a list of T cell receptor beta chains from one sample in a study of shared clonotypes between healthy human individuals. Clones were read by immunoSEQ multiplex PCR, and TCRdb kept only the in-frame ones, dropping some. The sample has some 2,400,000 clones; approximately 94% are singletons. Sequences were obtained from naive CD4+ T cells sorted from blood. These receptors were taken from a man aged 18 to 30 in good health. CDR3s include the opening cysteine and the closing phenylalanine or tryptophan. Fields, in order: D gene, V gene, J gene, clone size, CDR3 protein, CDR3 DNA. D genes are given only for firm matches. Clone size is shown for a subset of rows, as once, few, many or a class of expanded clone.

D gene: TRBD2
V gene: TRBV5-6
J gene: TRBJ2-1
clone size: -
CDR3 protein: CASSSLTPASGKLNEQFF
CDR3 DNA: TGTGCCAGCAGCTCCTTAACCCCGGCCAGCGGGAAACTCAATGAGCAGTTCTTC

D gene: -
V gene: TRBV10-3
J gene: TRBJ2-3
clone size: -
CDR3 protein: CASQTRSTDTQYF
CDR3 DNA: TGTGCCAGCCAGACTAGGAGCACAGATACGCAGTATTTT

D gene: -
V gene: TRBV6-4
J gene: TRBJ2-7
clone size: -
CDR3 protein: CASMGARYLYEQYF
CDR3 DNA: TGTGCCAGCATGGGGGCCAGGTACCTTTACGAGCAGTACTTC

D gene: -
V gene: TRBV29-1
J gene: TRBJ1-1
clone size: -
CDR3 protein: CSVEPGTSNTEAFF
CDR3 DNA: TGCAGCGTTGAACCCGGGACCTCGAACACTGAAGCTTTCTTT

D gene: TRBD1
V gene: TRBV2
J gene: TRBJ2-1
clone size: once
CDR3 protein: CASSARQGAVSEQFF
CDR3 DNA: TGTGCCAGCAGTGCCCGACAGGGAGCGGTCTCGGAGCAGTTCTTC

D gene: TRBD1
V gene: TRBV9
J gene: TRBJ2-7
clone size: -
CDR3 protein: CASTPGTVGYEQYF
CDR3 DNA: TGTGCCAGCACGCCCGGGACAGTGGGCTACGAGCAGTACTTC

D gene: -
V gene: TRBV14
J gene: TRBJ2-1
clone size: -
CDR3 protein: CASSHRNEQFF
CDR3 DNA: TGTGCCAGCAGCCATCGGAATGAGCAGTTCTTC

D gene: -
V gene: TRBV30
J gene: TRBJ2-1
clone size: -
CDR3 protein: CAWRKKEAKGLVSNEQFF
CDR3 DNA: TGTGCCTGGCGGAAAAAAGAAGCTAAGGGCCTAGTGTCGAATGAGCAGTTCTTC

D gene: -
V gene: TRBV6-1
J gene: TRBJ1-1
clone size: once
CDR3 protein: CASRVVEDYTEAFF
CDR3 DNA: TGTGCCAGCAGGGTGGTGGAGGACTACACTGAAGCTTTCTTT

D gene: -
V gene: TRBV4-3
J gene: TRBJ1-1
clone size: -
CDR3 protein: CASSQVWGENTEAFF
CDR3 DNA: TGCGCCAGCAGCCAGGTCTGGGGGGAGAACACTGAAGCTTTCTTT

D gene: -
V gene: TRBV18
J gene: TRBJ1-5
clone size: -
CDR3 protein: CASSPTERGEHQPQHF
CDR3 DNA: TGTGCCAGCTCACCAACTGAGAGGGGGGAACATCAGCCCCAGCATTTT

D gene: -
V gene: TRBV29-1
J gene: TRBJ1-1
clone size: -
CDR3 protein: CSVSGTENTEAFF
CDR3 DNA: TGCAGCGTTTCAGGGACGGAGAACACTGAAGCTTTCTTT

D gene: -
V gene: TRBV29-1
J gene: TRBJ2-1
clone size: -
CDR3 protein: CSVSQVSYNEQFF
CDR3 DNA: TGCAGCGTTTCACAGGTATCCTACAATGAGCAGTTCTTC

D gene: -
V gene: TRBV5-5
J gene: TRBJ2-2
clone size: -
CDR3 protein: CASSLASAGELFF
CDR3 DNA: TGTGCCAGCAGCTTGGCATCGGCAGGGGAGCTGTTTTTT

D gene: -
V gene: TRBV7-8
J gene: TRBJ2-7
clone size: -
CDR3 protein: CASSSGPLKPGQYF
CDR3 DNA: TGTGCCAGCAGCTCCGGGCCCTTAAAGCCGGGGCAGTACTTC

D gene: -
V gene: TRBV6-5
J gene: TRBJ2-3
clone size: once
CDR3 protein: CASSYSDHPKDTQYF
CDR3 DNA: TGTGCCAGCAGTTACTCCGACCACCCCAAAGATACGCAGTATTTT

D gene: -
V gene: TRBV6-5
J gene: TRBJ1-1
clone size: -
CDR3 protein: CASTKEGWPEAFF
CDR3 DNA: TGTGCCAGCACTAAAGAGGGGTGGCCTGAAGCTTTCTTT

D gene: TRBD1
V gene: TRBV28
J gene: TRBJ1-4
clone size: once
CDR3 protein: CASSPTGEREKLFF
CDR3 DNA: TGTGCCAGCAGTCCGACAGGGGAAAGGGAAAAACTGTTTTTT

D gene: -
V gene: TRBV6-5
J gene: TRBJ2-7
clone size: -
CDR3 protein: CASSTRGRRPHEQYF
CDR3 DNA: TGTGCCAGCAGTACGCGTGGGCGACGTCCCCACGAGCAGTACTTC

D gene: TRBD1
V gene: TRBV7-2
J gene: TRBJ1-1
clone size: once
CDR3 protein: CASSLEGQGLRAFF
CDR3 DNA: TGTGCCAGCAGCTTAGAGGGACAGGGGCTGAGAGCTTTCTTT

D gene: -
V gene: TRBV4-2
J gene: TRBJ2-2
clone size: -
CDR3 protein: CASSPGGWMGTGELFF
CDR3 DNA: TGTGCCAGCAGCCCCGGAGGGTGGATGGGGACCGGGGAGCTGTTTTTT

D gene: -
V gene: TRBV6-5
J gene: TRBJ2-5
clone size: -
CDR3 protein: CASSLGETQYF
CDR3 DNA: TGTGCCAGCAGTCTCGGGGAGACCCAGTACTTC

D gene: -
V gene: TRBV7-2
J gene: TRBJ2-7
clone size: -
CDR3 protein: CASSLGAGASYEQYF
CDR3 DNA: TGTGCCAGCAGCTTAGGTGCGGGGGCCTCCTACGAGCAGTACTTC

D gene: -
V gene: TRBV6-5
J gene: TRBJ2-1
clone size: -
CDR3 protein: CASSSPPDGNEQFF
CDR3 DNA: TGTGCCAGCAGTTCCCCCCCTGACGGTAATGAGCAGTTCTTC

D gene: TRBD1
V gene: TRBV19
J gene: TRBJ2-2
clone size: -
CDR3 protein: CASTRTGGTGELFF
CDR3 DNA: TGTGCCAGTACCCGGACAGGGGGGACCGGGGAGCTGTTTTTT

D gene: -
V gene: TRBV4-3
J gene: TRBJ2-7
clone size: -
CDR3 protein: CASSRARGPSPYEQYF
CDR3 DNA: TGCGCCAGCAGCCGGGCTCGGGGACCAAGCCCCTACGAGCAGTACTTC

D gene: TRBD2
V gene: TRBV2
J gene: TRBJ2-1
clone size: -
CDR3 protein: CASSENGLAGDEQFF
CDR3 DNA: TGTGCCAGCAGTGAAAACGGACTAGCGGGAGATGAGCAGTTCTTC

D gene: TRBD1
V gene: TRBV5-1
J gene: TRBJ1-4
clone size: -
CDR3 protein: CASSLTTGSNEKLFF
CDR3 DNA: TGCGCCAGCAGCTTGACGACAGGGAGTAATGAAAAACTGTTTTTT

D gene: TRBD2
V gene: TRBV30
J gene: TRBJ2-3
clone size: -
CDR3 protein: CAWSVYPSGKAGRTDTQYF
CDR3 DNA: TGTGCCTGGAGTGTATACCCGTCAGGGAAAGCGGGACGCACAGATACGCAGTATTTT

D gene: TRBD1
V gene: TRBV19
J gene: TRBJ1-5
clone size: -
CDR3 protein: CASSMLDRIAQPQHF
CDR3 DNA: TGTGCCAGTAGTATGTTGGACAGGATCGCTCAGCCCCAGCATTTT

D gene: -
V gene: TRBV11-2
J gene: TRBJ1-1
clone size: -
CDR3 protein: CASSLKTATEAFF
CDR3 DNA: TGTGCCAGCAGCTTAAAGACAGCCACTGAAGCTTTCTTT

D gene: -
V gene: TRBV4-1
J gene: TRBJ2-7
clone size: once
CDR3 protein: CASSQGGWYEQYF
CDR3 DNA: TGCGCCAGCAGCCAAGGGGGTTGGTACGAGCAGTACTTC

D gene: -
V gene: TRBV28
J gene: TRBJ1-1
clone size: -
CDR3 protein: CASTPPWSTEAFF
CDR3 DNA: TGTGCCAGCACCCCCCCCTGGAGCACTGAAGCTTTCTTT

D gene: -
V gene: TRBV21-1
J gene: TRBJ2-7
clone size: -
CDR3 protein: CASVGGLAGVTDSYEQYF
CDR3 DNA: TGTGCCAGCGTAGGGGGACTAGCGGGAGTTACCGACTCCTACGAGCAGTACTTC

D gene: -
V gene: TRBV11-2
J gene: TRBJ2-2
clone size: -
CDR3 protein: CASSLFELNTGELFF
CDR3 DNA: TGTGCCAGCAGCTTGTTCGAGCTGAACACCGGGGAGCTGTTTTTT

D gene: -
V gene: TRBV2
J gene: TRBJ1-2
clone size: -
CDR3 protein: CASSSLDNNYGYTF
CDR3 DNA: TGTGCCAGCAGTAGTCTGGACAATAACTATGGCTACACCTTC

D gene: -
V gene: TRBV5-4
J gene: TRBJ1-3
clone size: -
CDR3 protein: CASSLAGNSGNTIYF
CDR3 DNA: TGTGCCAGCAGCTTGGCGGGGAACTCTGGAAACACCATATATTTT

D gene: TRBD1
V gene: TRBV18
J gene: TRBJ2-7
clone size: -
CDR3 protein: CASSPSSQGASYEQYF
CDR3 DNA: TGTGCCAGCTCACCCTCCTCGCAGGGGGCCTCCTACGAGCAGTACTTC